The clone carrying this T cell receptor beta chain has just a few counts. Antigen specificity is unknown. The sample is drawn from a study of cytomegalovirus exposure and HLA in healthy donors. Findings and caveats of the study: Among TCR beta chains of equal frequency, HLA-associated ones were more clonally expanded in a later analysis. Listed as cytomegalovirus-associated were over 150 TCR beta chains. TCR beta V segments were, for the most part, productive about 87% or about 30% of the time in an earlier analysis.

CDR3 length: 17 amino acids. Germline assignment: CDR1 SGHTA and CDR2 FQGNSA. The V end was cut by 2 bases, the J end by 3 bases, with 17 bases between. Both 60 Vbeta primers and 13 Jbeta primers went into the PCR. The protocol was immunoSEQ multiplex PCR, while the TCRdb copy is restricted to in-frame clones and leaves out a portion. The sample consists of roughly 110,000 clones, about 79% of them appearing once. This chain connects TRBV7-2 to TRBJ1-5; no clear D gene. This receptor was obtained from a human donor in good health. The sequenced sample consisted of PBMCs. The CDR3 nucleotides read TGTGCCAGCAGCTTACGGTGGGAGACCAACCCCAATCAGCCCCAGCATTTT. As protein: CASSLRWETNPNQPQHF.